One sample yielded the 25 T cell receptor beta chains listed below, sequenced in a study of T cell responses to AZD1222 COVID-19 vaccine. Here immunoSEQ multiplex PCR was the method, and the copy in TCRdb shows in-frame clones only, minus some. The sample lists about 120,000 clones, about 89% occurring once. This specimen consisted of peripheral blood, obtained on day 0 of AZD1222 vaccination. These receptors all come from an adult in good health.

J is TRBJ1-3 and V is TRBV6-5, with 9 bases lining up with TRBD1. The V segment lost 10 bases and the J segment 0 bases; nucleotides outside the gene matches: 7. Germline assignment: CDR1 MNHEY and CDR2 SVGAGI. The CDR3 contains 15 residues. This chain's CDR3 is CATGQGPSSGNTIYF. The DNA for the CDR3 is TGTGCCACCGGACAGGGGCCGAGCTCTGGAAACACCATATATTTT.

The chain is built from TRBV6-5 and TRBJ2-2; D uncertain. In germline, CDR1 is MNHEY, CDR2 SVGAGI. Deletions cut 0 bases from V and 6 bases from J, with 8 bases between. CDR3 length: 14 amino acids. The CDR3: CASSYSVQPGELFF. The CDR3 DNA follows: TGTGCCAGCAGTTACTCAGTCCAGCCCGGGGAGCTGTTTTTT.

The chain combines TRBV5-4 with TRBJ2-7; 8 nucleotides align to TRBD1. This CDR3 spans 15 amino acids. With V trimmed by 0 bases and J by 5 bases, 7 bases remained unmatched. In germline, CDR1 is SGHNT, CDR2 YYREEE (reference sequence). DNA of the CDR3: TGTGCCAGCAGCTTGGGATCAACAGGGGGAAACGAGCAGTACTTC. It codes for CASSLGSTGGNEQYF.

The chain has TRBV3-1 (or the pseudogene TRBV3-2) and TRBJ1-5; the D gene is possibly TRBD1 (5 bases). Trimming shortened V by 3 bases and J by 6 bases, and 9 bases separated the two germline ends. Per germline, CDR1 LGHDT and CDR2 YNNKEL (reference sequence). This CDR3 contains 13 residues. The DNA of the CDR3 is TGTGCCAGCAGCCATTTGGGGGTTCAGCCCCAGCATTTT. This encodes CASSHLGVQPQHF.

This chain links TRBV7-2 with TRBJ1-2; TRBD1 agrees at 9 bases. Per germline, CDR1 SGHTA and CDR2 FQGNSA. J was trimmed by 6 bases and V by 2 bases; bases with no gene match: 7. CDR3 length: 15 amino acids. CDR3 bases: TGTGCCAGCAGCTTACGGCGACAGGGGGTTGATGGCTACACCTTC. It codes for CASSLRRQGVDGYTF.

The V gene is TRBV9, the J gene TRBJ1-1; unclear D gene. This CDR3 contains 14 residues. Trimming pared 0 bases from V and 9 bases from J, leaving 15 bases between. The germline CDR1 and CDR2 sequences are SGDLS and YYNGEE. This CDR3 is CASSVEGTGRQAFF. The CDR3 nucleotides are TGTGCCAGCAGCGTAGAGGGTACGGGGAGACAAGCTTTCTTT.

V gene TRBV28 combines with J gene TRBJ1-2, with 7 bases fitting TRBD1. Per the germline V gene, CDR1 is MDHEN and CDR2 is SYDVKM. After removal of 3 bases from V and 8 bases from J, the junction contained 18 bases not matched to a gene. The CDR3 has 17 amino acids. The CDR3 DNA is TGTGCCAGCAGTTTGTCGAGTTTAAGGGGGCGGGCAGGCGGCTACACCTTC. Residues: CASSLSSLRGRAGGYTF.

The V gene is TRBV18, the J gene TRBJ1-1, with D hard to call. Trimming left V 3 bases short and J 4 bases short, with 12 bases between. Germline-derived CDR1 and CDR2 are KGHSH and LQKENI. The CDR3 length is 14 residues. CDR3: CASSPSTAGTEAFF. The CDR3 DNA follows: TGTGCCAGCTCACCCTCCACCGCTGGCACTGAAGCTTTCTTT.

This clone was seen once. The CDR3 DNA reads TGTGCCAGCAGCCCATTGGGACAGAGCACAGATACGCAGTATTTT. Its protein is CASSPLGQSTDTQYF. This sequence joins TRBV7-3 and TRBJ2-3; TRBD1 matches 7 bases. The CDR3 contains 15 residues. Looked up from germline, CDR1 is SGHTA and CDR2 is FQGTGA. V lost 5 bases and J lost 0; bases outside the gene matches: 5.

The CDR3 bases are TGTGCCAGCAGCAAAAGACAGGGGGCGGACGAGCAGTACTTC. Translation: CASSKRQGADEQYF. The chain carries TRBV9 and TRBJ2-7; TRBD1 matches at 10 bases. Germline V gene data show CDR1 as SGDLS and CDR2 as YYNGEE. This CDR3 has 14 amino acids. V was clipped by 4 bases and J by 5 bases; unmatched bases: 6.

This chain joins TRBV28 and TRBJ1-3; D not certain. Germline V gene data show CDR1 as MDHEN and CDR2 as SYDVKM. The CDR3 is 17 residues long. V was pared by 2 bases and J by 0 bases, with 14 bases between. The chain's CDR3 is CASSLLEGSTSGNTIYF. As DNA, the CDR3 is TGTGCCAGCAGTTTACTCGAGGGATCTACCTCTGGAAACACCATATATTTT.

This chain uses TRBV7-8 with TRBJ2-2; 7 bases match TRBD1. The CDR3 is 13 amino acids. Germline CDR1 and CDR2: SGHVS and FQNEAQ. V trimming: 2 bases; J trimming: 8 bases; junction bases outside the gene matches: 2. The CDR3 loop is CASSLPGQGELFF. The CDR3 bases are TGTGCCAGCAGCTTACCGGGACAGGGGGAGCTGTTTTTT. Filled out from reference TRBV7-8 and TRBJ2-2, the complete variable domain reads GAGVSQSPRYKVAKRGQDVALRCDPISGHVSLFWYQQALGQGPEFLTYFQNEAQLDKSGLPSDRFFAERPEGSVSTLKIQRTQQEDSAVYLCASSLPGQGELFFGEGSRLTVL.

This chain joins TRBV18 and TRBJ1-5, with D possibly TRBD1 on 5 matching bases. Germline V gives CDR1 KGHSH, CDR2 LQKENI. With 5 bases removed from V and 8 bases from J, the gap between germline ends came to 13 bases. The CDR3 is 13 residues long. CDR3 amino acids: CASSTLSGKPQHF. DNA for the CDR3: TGTGCCAGCTCAACCCTATCAGGGAAGCCCCAGCATTTT.

This clone is a singleton in its sample. V and J are TRBV12-3 or TRBV12-4 and TRBJ1-4; perhaps TRBD1 as D (6 bases). Trimming took 5 bases from V and 8 from J, leaving 9 bases between them. The CDR3 contains 12 residues. CDR3 nucleotides: TGTGCCAGCAGTCCCCAGGGGGAAAAACTGTTTTTT. Encoded protein: CASSPQGEKLFF.

In its sample, this clone was seen once. This chain links TRBV5-6 with TRBJ1-2; D unclear. Deletions cut 3 bases from V and 7 bases from J, with 13 bases between. This CDR3 is built from 13 residues. Germline CDR1 reads SGHDT; CDR2 reads YYEEEE. The CDR3 DNA is TGTGCCAGCAGCTGGTCCCGGCGCGGTGGCTACACCTTC. Protein: CASSWSRRGGYTF.

V is TRBV11-2 and J is TRBJ1-1, with 9 bases lining up with TRBD1. The CDR3 runs to 17 residues. Looked up from germline, CDR1 is SGHAT and CDR2 is FQNNGV. Losses at the gene ends were 6 bases for V and 0 bases for J; bases not matched to a gene: 11. CDR3 DNA sequence: TGTGCCAGCAGTCGACCCTTGGGGACAGGGATGAACACTGAAGCTTTCTTT. Its translation is CASSRPLGTGMNTEAFF.

The J gene is TRBJ1-3, the V gene TRBV21-1; TRBD1 is the table's D call, not checked against the DNA. TRBV21-1 is tagged as a pseudogene. The CDR3 sequence is 20 residues long. This CDR3 is CASSTPRQGRFDLSGNTIYF. Here the CDR3 DNA reads TGTGCCAGCAGCACCCCCCGACAGGGCCGGTTCGACCTGTCTGGAAACACCATATATTTT.

The chain links TRBV6-4 to TRBJ2-1; the match to TRBD2 covers 10 bases. Per germline, CDR1 MRHNA and CDR2 SNTAGT. Trimming at V came to 2 bases and at J to 6 bases, leaving 1 base not matched to a gene. CDR3 length: 14 residues. The CDR3 loop is CASSDRLAGNEQFF. Here the CDR3 DNA reads TGTGCCAGCAGTGACCGACTAGCGGGCAATGAGCAGTTCTTC.

This clone has just one count. CDR3 bases: TGTGCCAGCAGCGGGGGGACTAGCAATCTAAATGAGCAGTTCTTC. This translates into CASSGGTSNLNEQFF. The rearrangement joins TRBV7-6 to TRBJ2-1; 9 positions match TRBD2. The CDR3 extends over 15 amino acids. The trim removed 5 bases at V and 7 bases at J, leaving 9 bases unmatched. The germline CDR1 and CDR2 sequences are SGHVS and FNYEAQ. Combining the CDR3 with reference TRBV7-6 and TRBJ2-1 gives the whole variable domain GAGVSQSPRYKVTKRGQDVALRCDPISGHVSLYWYRQALGQGPEFLTYFNYEAQQDKSGLPNDRFSAERPEGSISTLTIQRTEQRDSAMYRCASSGGTSNLNEQFFGPGTRLTVL.

V usage is TRBV11-2 and J usage is TRBJ2-7; the D gene is possibly TRBD1 (6 bases). The CDR3 is 14 amino acids. V was cut by 10 bases and J by 1 base, with 17 bases left in between. From germline, CDR1 is SGHAT and CDR2 FQNNGV. This CDR3 is CATGLIGQSYEQYF. CDR3 sequence (DNA): TGTGCCACCGGCCTCATAGGACAGTCCTACGAGCAGTACTTC.

This rearrangement joins TRBV11-2 to TRBJ1-5, with TRBD1 matching over 11 bases. V lost 5 bases and J lost 7; bases outside the gene matches: 10. Germline CDR1 SGHAT, CDR2 FQNNGV. This CDR3 region has 16 residues. The CDR3 is CASSANAGTGGQPQHF. The DNA of the CDR3 is TGTGCCAGCAGCGCCAACGCCGGGACAGGGGGACAGCCCCAGCATTTT.

This clone was recorded once. The V call is TRBV3-1 (or the pseudogene TRBV3-2), the J call TRBJ2-3, with 10 bases fitting TRBD2. The CDR3 has 16 amino acids. Losses at the gene ends were 2 bases for V and 4 bases for J; bases not matched to a gene: 6. CDR1 LGHDT and CDR2 YNNKEL come from the germline V gene (reference sequence). CDR3 DNA: TGTGCCAGCAGCCAAAGCCTAGCGGGAGTCTCAGATACGCAGTATTTT. Translation: CASSQSLAGVSDTQYF.

This sequence joins TRBV5-1 and TRBJ2-1; D tentatively fits TRBD1 or TRBD2 (6 bases each). Germline V gene lookup returns CDR1 SGHRS and CDR2 YFSETQ. This CDR3 contains 16 residues. The V end was cut by 0 bases, the J end by 3 bases, with 13 bases between. CDR3 in amino acids: CASSLVGGPYYNEQFF. The CDR3, as DNA: TGCGCCAGCAGCTTGGTTGGGGGGCCCTACTACAATGAGCAGTTCTTC.

The chain joins TRBV27 to TRBJ1-1; D gene unclear. The length of the CDR3 is 13 residues. Trimming took 2 bases from V and 1 from J, leaving 5 bases between them. Germline V CDR1 and CDR2: MNHEY, SMNVEV (reference sequence). The CDR3 DNA sequence: TGTGCCAGCAGTTTAGTAAGGAACACTGAAGCTTTCTTT. It is translated as CASSLVRNTEAFF.

The chain recombines TRBV9 with TRBJ1-1; a possible D gene is TRBD1 (5 bases). V dropped 3 bases and J dropped 1 base, with 22 bases sitting between them. The CDR3 length is 18 residues. Germline CDR1 is SGDLS and CDR2 is YYNGEE. In DNA, the CDR3 is TGTGCCAGCAGCGAACCAACAGGAAGAGGGAGATGGAACACTGAAGCTTTCTTT. This codes for CASSEPTGRGRWNTEAFF.